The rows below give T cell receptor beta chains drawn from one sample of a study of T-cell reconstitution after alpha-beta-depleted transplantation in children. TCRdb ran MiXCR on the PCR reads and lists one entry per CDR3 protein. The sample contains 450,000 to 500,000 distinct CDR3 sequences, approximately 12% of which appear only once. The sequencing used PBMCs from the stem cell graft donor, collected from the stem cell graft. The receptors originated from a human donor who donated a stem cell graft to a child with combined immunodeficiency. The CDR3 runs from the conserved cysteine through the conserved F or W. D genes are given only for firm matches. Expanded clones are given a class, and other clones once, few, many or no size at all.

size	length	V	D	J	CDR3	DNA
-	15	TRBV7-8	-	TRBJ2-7	CASSLAAGIAWEQYF	TGTGCCAGCAGCTTAGCAGCAGGGATTGCATGGGAGCAGTACTTC
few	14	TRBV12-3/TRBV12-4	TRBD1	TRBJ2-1	CASRPRQGAYEQFF	TGTGCCAGCAGGCCTAGACAGGGGGCATATGAGCAGTTCTTC
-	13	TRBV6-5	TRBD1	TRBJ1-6	CASSYNPRDRVHF	TGTGCCAGCAGCTACAACCCCCGGGACAGGGTCCACTTT
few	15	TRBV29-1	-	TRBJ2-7	CSVGESWTSPYEQYF	TGCAGCGTTGGGGAGAGCTGGACTTCGCCCTACGAGCAGTACTTC
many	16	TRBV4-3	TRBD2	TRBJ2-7	CASSQDQRAGGYEQYF	TGCGCCAGCAGCCAAGATCAGAGAGCGGGAGGATACGAGCAGTACTTC
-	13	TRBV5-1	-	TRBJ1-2	CASSLAEFYGYTF	TGCGCCAGCAGCTTGGCAGAGTTCTATGGCTACACCTTC
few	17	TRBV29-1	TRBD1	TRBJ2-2	CSVEETGTGGSTGELFF	TGCAGCGTTGAAGAGACCGGGACAGGGGGGTCAACCGGGGAGCTGTTTTTT
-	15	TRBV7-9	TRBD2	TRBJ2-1	CASATGTSGYNEQFF	TGTGCCAGCGCGACCGGGACTAGCGGATACAATGAGCAGTTCTTC
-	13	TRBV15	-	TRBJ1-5	CATSRVEGRPQHF	TGTGCCACCAGCAGAGTGGAGGGCAGGCCCCAGCATTTT
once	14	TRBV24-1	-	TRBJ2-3	CATSRDTDWDTQYF	TGTGCCACCAGTCGGGACACCGATTGGGATACGCAGTATTTT
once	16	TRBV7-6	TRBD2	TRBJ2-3	CASSHGLAGASDTQYF	TGTGCCAGCAGCCACGGACTAGCGGGAGCCTCAGATACGCAGTATTTT
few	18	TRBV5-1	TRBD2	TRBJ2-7	CASSPTLLAGGITYEQYF	TGCGCCAGCAGCCCGACCCTTCTAGCGGGGGGGATTACCTACGAGCAGTACTTC
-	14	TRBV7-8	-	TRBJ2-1	CASTSGSTYNEQFF	TGTGCCAGCACTAGTGGATCTACCTACAATGAGCAGTTCTTC
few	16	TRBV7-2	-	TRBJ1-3	CASSLRDSPAPNTIYF	TGTGCCAGCAGCTTGCGGGACTCTCCCGCCCCTAACACCATATATTTT
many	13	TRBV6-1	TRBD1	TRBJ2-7	CASKDRVVAEQYF	TGTGCCAGCAAAGACAGGGTTGTTGCCGAGCAGTACTTC
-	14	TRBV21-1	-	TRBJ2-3	CASLGTGCTDTQYF	TGTGCCAGCTTAGGAACAGGGTGCACAGATACGCAGTATTTT
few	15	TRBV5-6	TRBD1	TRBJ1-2	CASSERDRVNYGYTF	TGTGCCAGCAGCGAAAGGGACAGGGTCAACTATGGCTACACCTTC
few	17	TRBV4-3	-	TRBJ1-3	CASSQSFTGRSGNTIYF	TGCGCCAGCAGCCAAAGTTTTACAGGGCGCTCTGGAAACACCATATATTTT
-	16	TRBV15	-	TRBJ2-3	CATSISSGSPTDTQYF	TGTGCCACCAGCATTTCCTCCGGGTCCCCCACAGATACGCAGTATTTT
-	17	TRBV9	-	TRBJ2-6	CASSAVRVGAGANVLTF	TGTGCCAGCAGCGCAGTGCGGGTAGGGGCTGGGGCCAACGTCCTGACTTTC
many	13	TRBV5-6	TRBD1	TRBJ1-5	CASSLSGGQPQHF	TGTGCCAGCAGCTTGTCAGGGGGCCAGCCCCAGCATTTT
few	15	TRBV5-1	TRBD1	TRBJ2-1	CASSSGQAPIDEQFF	TGCGCCAGCAGCTCTGGACAGGCCCCCATCGATGAGCAGTTCTTC
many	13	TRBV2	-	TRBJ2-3	CASRTADDGTQYF	TGTGCCAGCAGGACAGCCGATGACGGTACGCAGTATTTT
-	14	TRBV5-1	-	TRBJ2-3	CASSPEGLADTQYF	TGCGCCAGCAGCCCGGAGGGATTGGCAGATACGCAGTATTTT
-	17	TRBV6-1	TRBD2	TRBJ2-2	CASSTGVAGGITGELFF	TGTGCCAGCAGTACCGGGGTAGCGGGAGGTATCACCGGGGAGCTGTTTTTT
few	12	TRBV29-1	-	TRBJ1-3	CSTQSSGNTIYF	TGCAGCACCCAGAGCTCTGGAAACACCATATATTTT
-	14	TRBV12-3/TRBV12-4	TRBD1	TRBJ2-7	CASRSTGGSDEQYF	TGTGCCAGCAGATCGACAGGGGGCTCGGACGAGCAGTACTTC
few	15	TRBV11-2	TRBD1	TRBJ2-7	CASSFGTGETYEQYF	TGTGCCAGCAGCTTCGGGACAGGCGAAACCTACGAGCAGTACTTC
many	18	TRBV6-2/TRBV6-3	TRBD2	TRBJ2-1	CASSYSEAGLAARGEQFF	TGTGCCAGCAGTTACTCCGAAGCGGGACTAGCGGCCAGGGGTGAGCAGTTCTTC
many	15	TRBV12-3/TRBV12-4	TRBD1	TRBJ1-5	CASSLKRQGIQPQHF	TGTGCCAGCAGTTTAAAGCGACAGGGGATCCAGCCCCAGCATTTT
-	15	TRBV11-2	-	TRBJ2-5	CASSLAFGSTETQYF	TGTGCCAGCAGCTTAGCTTTCGGCAGTACGGAGACCCAGTACTTC
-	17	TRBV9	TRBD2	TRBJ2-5	CASSPRTSGGAGETQYF	TGTGCCAGCAGCCCTCGGACTAGCGGGGGGGCCGGGGAGACCCAGTACTTC
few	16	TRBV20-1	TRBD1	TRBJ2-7	CSARNVRDRGPYEQYF	TGCAGTGCTAGGAACGTCCGGGACAGGGGTCCCTACGAGCAGTACTTC
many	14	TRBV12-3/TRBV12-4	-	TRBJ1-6	CASSPSAFSSPLHF	TGTGCCAGCAGTCCCTCTGCGTTCAGTTCACCCCTCCACTTT
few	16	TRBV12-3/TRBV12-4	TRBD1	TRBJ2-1	CASSRRPGQTYNEQFF	TGTGCCAGCAGCCGACGCCCGGGACAGACCTACAATGAGCAGTTCTTC
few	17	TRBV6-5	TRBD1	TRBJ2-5	CASSYPFTDRAQETQYF	TGTGCCAGCAGTTACCCGTTTACCGACAGGGCACAAGAGACCCAGTACTTC
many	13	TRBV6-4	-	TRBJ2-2	CASSDLTTGELFF	TGTGCCAGCAGTGACCTCACCACCGGGGAGCTGTTTTTT
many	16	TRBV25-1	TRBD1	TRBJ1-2	CASSGGTGDEGYGYTF	TGTGCCAGCAGTGGCGGGACAGGGGATGAGGGCTATGGCTACACCTTC
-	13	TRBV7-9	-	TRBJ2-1	CASSLGGPSEQFF	TGTGCCAGCAGCCTCGGAGGGCCAAGTGAGCAGTTCTTC
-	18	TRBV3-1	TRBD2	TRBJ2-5	CASSQGRLAGGLQETQYF	TGTGCCAGCAGCCAAGGAAGACTAGCGGGAGGCCTCCAAGAGACCCAGTACTTC
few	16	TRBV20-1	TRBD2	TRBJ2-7	CSATVPATSDTYEQYF	TGCAGTGCTACGGTCCCCGCTACTAGCGATACCTACGAGCAGTACTTC
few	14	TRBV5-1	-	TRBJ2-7	CASSLTDPFYEQYF	TGCGCCAGCAGCTTGACTGATCCCTTCTACGAGCAGTACTTC
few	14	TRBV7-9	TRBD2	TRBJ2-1	CASSWGGNYNEQFF	TGTGCCAGCAGCTGGGGGGGAAACTACAATGAGCAGTTCTTC
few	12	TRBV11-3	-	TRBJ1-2	CASSSRWGGYTF	TGTGCCAGCAGCTCCCGTTGGGGAGGCTACACCTTC
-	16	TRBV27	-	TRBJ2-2	CASSHSSGLGTGELFF	TGTGCCAGCAGCCACTCGTCCGGGTTGGGGACCGGGGAGCTGTTTTTT
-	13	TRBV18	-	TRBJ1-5	CASSPGGVQPQHF	TGTGCCAGCTCACCTGGAGGGGTTCAGCCCCAGCATTTT
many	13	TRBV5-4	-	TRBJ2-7	CASSPDGTYEQYF	TGTGCCAGCAGCCCGGACGGTACCTACGAGCAGTACTTC
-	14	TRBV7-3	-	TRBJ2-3	CASSLMGHDDTQYF	TGTGCCAGCAGCCTCATGGGTCACGACGATACGCAGTATTTT
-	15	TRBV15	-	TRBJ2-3	CATSRAGTRTDTQYF	TGTGCCACCAGCAGAGCGGGGACCCGCACAGATACGCAGTATTTT
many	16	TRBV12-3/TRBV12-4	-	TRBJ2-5	CASSSADSPFQETQYF	TGTGCCAGCAGTTCTGCGGACTCCCCTTTCCAAGAGACCCAGTACTTC
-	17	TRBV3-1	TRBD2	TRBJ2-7	CASSQDPSGLSSYEQYF	TGTGCCAGCAGCCAAGATCCTAGCGGGTTGAGCTCCTACGAGCAGTACTTC
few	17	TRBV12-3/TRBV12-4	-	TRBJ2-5	CASSPPLGGRGEETQYF	TGTGCCAGCAGTCCCCCCCTGGGGGGCCGAGGAGAAGAGACCCAGTACTTC
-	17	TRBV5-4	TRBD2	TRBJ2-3	CAMSLAGGGFLTDTQYF	TGTGCCATGAGCTTGGCCGGGGGGGGGTTTCTGACAGATACGCAGTATTTT
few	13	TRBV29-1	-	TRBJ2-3	CSVEDLIGVAQYF	TGCAGCGTTGAAGATTTGATCGGGGTTGCGCAGTATTTT
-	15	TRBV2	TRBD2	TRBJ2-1	CASSPPGLAGIEQFF	TGTGCCAGCAGTCCGCCGGGACTAGCGGGTATCGAGCAGTTCTTC